The sequence of this T cell receptor (beta chain) was determined in a study of T cell responses to AZD1222 COVID-19 vaccine. Overall study results and limits: Among vaccine-associated CD4 TCRs, coverage spanned spike, with dominance at 160-218 and 743-854. Possibly, clonal diversity was underestimated; donors were largely white British and included more females. Repertoires in all cases were sampled only once the peak T cell response had passed. Only a handful of AZD1222 recipients were seropositive at baseline.

Using immunoSEQ multiplex PCR, the repertoire was profiled, and TCRdb retains in-frame clones only, with some absent. The sample has approximately 170,000 clones, around 90% seen once. As for this clone: Its antigen is unknown.

The source of this sequence is an adult in good health. The sequencing here drew on peripheral blood, taken on day 0 of AZD1222 vaccination.

Here the CDR3 DNA reads TGTGCCAGCTCCGGGGCTGACTCTGGAAACACCATATATTTT. Amino acids: CASSGADSGNTIYF. V gene TRBV18 combines with J gene TRBJ1-3, with D possibly being TRBD1 (5 bases). The CDR3 runs 14 residues. V was shortened by 6 bases and J by 0 bases, with 9 bases between the two germline ends. Germline V gene sequence: CDR1 KGHSH, CDR2 LQKENI.